A single sample gave rise to the 15 T cell receptor beta chains below, sequenced in a study of blood T cells in healthy people across ages. A second PCR of 7 to 11 cycles used a sample-barcoded 5' primer and a J-beta primer mix. TCRdb re-analysed the 5' RACE reads in MiXCR, keeping a single row per CDR3 protein. The sample contains about 1,500,000 distinct CDR3 sequences, over 25% of which appear only once. Sample: blood. The source of these receptors is a woman under 40 in good health.

This clonotype was picked up many times. This chain uses TRBV12-3 or TRBV12-4 with TRBJ2-1; TRBD1 matches 8 bases. There are 13 residues in the CDR3. V was pared by 6 bases and J by 6 bases, with 4 bases of the junction left unmatched. In nucleotides, the CDR3 is TGTGCCAGCAGAGCCACAGGGGGCAATGAGCAGTTCTTC. Translated: CASRATGGNEQFF.

This clonotype was observed a few times. A much larger clone sits a single nucleotide away, making a read error possible. The V and J genes are TRBV12-3 or TRBV12-4 and TRBJ2-3; no clear D gene. The CDR3 sequence is 13 residues long. V was clipped by 8 bases and J by 6 bases, with 15 bases between them. The CDR3 is CASVLGGEDTQYF. The CDR3 region has the DNA TGTGCCAGCGTACTTGGCGGAGAGGATACGCAGTATTTT.

In this sample, this clonotype turned up a few times. The V call is TRBV20-1, the J call TRBJ2-7; TRBD2 agrees at 8 bases. The V gene's germline CDR1 is DFQATT and CDR2 SNEGSKA (reference sequence). Unmatched junction bases numbered 9, after V lost 5 bases and J lost 3 bases. The CDR3 sequence is 14 residues long. Written as DNA, the CDR3 is TGCAGTGCTGACCCAAGCGGGGGTGGCTACGAGCAGTACTTC. This encodes CSADPSGGGYEQYF.

J is TRBJ2-1 and V is TRBV6-6, with 8 positions matching TRBD1. The CDR3 length is 14 residues. V trimming: 6 bases; J trimming: 10 bases; junction bases outside the gene matches: 11. Germline V lookup: CDR1 MNHNY, CDR2 SVGAGI (reference sequence). CDR3 DNA: TGTGCCAGCAGACCCCGACAGGGGACCTACGAGCAGTTCTTC. It codes for CASRPRQGTYEQFF.

CDR3 region: CASSQAPDRGTSYTF. The CDR3 nucleotides are TGTGCCAGCAGCCAAGCGCCGGACAGGGGAACGAGCTACACCTTC. The chain has TRBV14 and TRBJ1-2, with 9 bases fitting TRBD1. The CDR3 length is 15 residues. Trimming took 1 base from V and 9 from J; bases not matched to a gene: 9. Germline CDR1 reads SGHDN; CDR2 reads FVKESK.

This clonotype was seen ten or more times. This sequence joins TRBV6-6 and TRBJ2-3, with D tentatively TRBD2 (6 bases). The CDR3 runs 14 residues. V lost 4 bases, J lost 6 bases, and 14 bases lay in between. Per germline, CDR1 MNHNY and CDR2 SVGAGI (reference sequence). The CDR3 sequence: CASSSGRRVDTQYF. In nucleotides, the CDR3 is TGTGCCAGCAGTTCGGGCAGGAGGGTGGATACGCAGTATTTT.

A note on this clonotype: This sequence may be a read error, since a much larger clone differs from it by one base. The J gene is TRBJ2-5, the V gene TRBV4-1; tentatively, D is TRBD1 or TRBD2 (6 bases each). Matching the DNA end better, TRBJ2-7 makes the J call doubtful. This CDR3 has 15 amino acids. Germline CDR1 reads MGHRA; CDR2 reads YSYEKL. This CDR3 is CASSQVDGGRCEQYF. CDR3 bases: TGCGCCAGCAGCCAAGTCGACGGGGGCCGCTGCGAGCAGTACTTC.

This clonotype showed up just once. It may be a read error: a sequence one base away is much more abundant. The chain employs TRBV20-1 and TRBJ2-7; D may match TRBD1 or TRBD2 (5 bases each). The CDR3 loop spans 14 amino acids. V was shortened by 1 base and J by 2 bases, with 12 bases between the two germline ends. Germline V gene sequence: CDR1 DFQATT, CDR2 SNEGSKA (reference sequence). The chain's CDR3 is CSARGTPGAYEQYF. CDR3 in DNA: TGCAGTGCTAGAGGGACACCCGGGGCCTACGAGCAGTACTTC.

V usage is TRBV20-1 and J usage is TRBJ2-5; D possibly corresponds to TRBD2 (6 bases). The CDR3 length is 14 residues. Germline-derived CDR1 and CDR2 are DFQATT and SNEGSKA (reference sequence). The V end lost 3 bases, the J end lost 5 bases, and 16 bases lay between the germline ends. CDR3 nucleotide sequence: TGCAGTGCTAGGCGCGGGATGGCTGGTGAGACCCAGTACTTC. Translation: CSARRGMAGETQYF.

The table lists this clonotype with many counts. The V call is TRBV2, the J call TRBJ2-1; 8 nucleotides match TRBD2. Germline V lookup: CDR1 SNHLY, CDR2 FYNNEI. The CDR3 spans 14 residues. J was trimmed by 8 bases and V by 8 bases; bases with no gene match: 11. In DNA form, the CDR3 reads TGTGCCAGCGGGTCTGGACTAGCACGGGATGAGCAGTTCTTC. Amino acid sequence: CASGSGLARDEQFF.

This clonotype was counted between two and nine times. The chain carries TRBV12-3 or TRBV12-4 and TRBJ1-5; 8 bases match TRBD1. V shed 4 bases and J 6 bases; nucleotides not matched to a gene: 8. The CDR3 is 15 residues long. CDR3 loop: CASSSGTGPGQPQHF. The CDR3 DNA reads TGTGCCAGCAGTTCAGGGACAGGCCCGGGTCAGCCCCAGCATTTT.

Points on this clonotype: One end of the junction varies from germline; a read error may be responsible. The chain uses TRBV2 and TRBJ1-1; the match to TRBD1 covers 8 bases. The germline V gene encodes CDR1 SNHLY and CDR2 FYNNEI. The CDR3 loop spans 18 amino acids. CDR3 in amino acids: CASSDQFRGRDLNTEAFF. The CDR3 DNA is TGTGCCAGCAGTGATCAGTTCAGGGGGCGAGACTTGAACACAGAAGCTTTCTTT.

About this clonotype: With a much larger clone just one base away, this may be a read error. The gene calls are TRBV29-1 and TRBJ2-4; no clear D. This CDR3 has 13 amino acids. Germline V CDR1 and CDR2: SQVTM, ANQGSEA. V shed 3 bases and J shed 13 bases, with 19 bases lying between them. The DNA of the CDR3 is TGCAGCGTTGATATATTCTCCTACAATGAGCAGTACTTC. The encoded protein is CSVDIFSYNEQYF.

The chain carries TRBV27 and TRBJ2-7; D may be TRBD2 (5 bases). Germline V lookup: CDR1 MNHEY, CDR2 SMNVEV (reference sequence). V gave up 3 bases and J gave up 4 bases, with 16 bases separating them. The CDR3 length is 15 residues. The CDR3 nucleotides read TGTGCCAGCAGTTTTAGCGACCCCACCAGATACGAGCAGTACTTC. Its protein is CASSFSDPTRYEQYF.

The chain couples TRBV2 to TRBJ2-7, with a possible D match to TRBD1 (6 bases). Trimming left V 10 bases short and J 0 bases short, with 13 bases between. Looked up from germline, CDR1 is SNHLY and CDR2 is FYNNEI. The CDR3 has 13 amino acids. This chain's CDR3 is CATSGQSSYEQYF. The DNA for the CDR3 is TGTGCCACCTCTGGACAGAGCTCCTACGAGCAGTACTTC.